This T cell receptor (beta chain) was captured in a study of Graves' ophthalmopathy and Graves' hyperthyroidism. Findings of the study overall: Detected in blood as well were most expanded thyroid clonotypes with frequency above 0.001. This model predicted ophthalmopathy progression (sensitivity 70% to 71%, specificity 72% to 80%). Sensitivity of roughly 88% and specificity of about 77% were achieved when a 13-signature model separated ophthalmopathy from stable hyperthyroidism.

Germline CDR1 reads KGHDR; CDR2 reads SFDVKD. The CDR3 is made up of 13 amino acids. The ends were cut back, 9 bases at V and 3 bases at J, with 10 bases in the middle. An approximately 9.8 ml volume of fresh peripheral blood provided the PBMCs. Amplification of the TCR beta CDR3 regions used RNA transcripts (as template). The first round was an RT-PCR with HTBI primers, and the second round was a multiplex PCR. MiXCR, run by TCRdb on the multiplex PCR reads, gives a single entry per CDR3 protein. The table shows about 400,000 distinct CDR3 sequences, with approximately 20% occurring only once. This clonotype was counted at least ten times. The antigen is not known.

Sequencing input: peripheral blood. The receptor's source is a young woman with Graves' ophthalmopathy. The chain joins TRBV24-1 to TRBJ2-2, with D tentatively TRBD1 or TRBD2 (5 bases each). CDR3 residues: CATGDGHTGELFF. The CDR3 DNA follows: TGTGCCACCGGGGACGGCCACACCGGGGAGCTGTTTTTT.